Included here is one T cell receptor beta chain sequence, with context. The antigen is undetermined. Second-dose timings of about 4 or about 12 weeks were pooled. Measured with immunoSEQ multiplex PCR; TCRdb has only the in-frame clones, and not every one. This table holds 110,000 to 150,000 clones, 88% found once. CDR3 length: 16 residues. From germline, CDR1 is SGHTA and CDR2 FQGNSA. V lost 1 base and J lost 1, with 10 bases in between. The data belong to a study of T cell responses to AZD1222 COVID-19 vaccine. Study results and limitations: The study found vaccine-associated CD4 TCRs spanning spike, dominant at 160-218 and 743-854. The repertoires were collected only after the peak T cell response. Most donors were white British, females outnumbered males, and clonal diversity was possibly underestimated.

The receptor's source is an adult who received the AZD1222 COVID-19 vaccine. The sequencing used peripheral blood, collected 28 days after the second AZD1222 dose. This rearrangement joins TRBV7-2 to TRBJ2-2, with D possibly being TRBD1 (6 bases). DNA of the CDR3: TGTGCCAGCAGCTTAGTTGGGGGCGGGAACACCGGGGAGCTGTTTTTT. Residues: CASSLVGGGNTGELFF.